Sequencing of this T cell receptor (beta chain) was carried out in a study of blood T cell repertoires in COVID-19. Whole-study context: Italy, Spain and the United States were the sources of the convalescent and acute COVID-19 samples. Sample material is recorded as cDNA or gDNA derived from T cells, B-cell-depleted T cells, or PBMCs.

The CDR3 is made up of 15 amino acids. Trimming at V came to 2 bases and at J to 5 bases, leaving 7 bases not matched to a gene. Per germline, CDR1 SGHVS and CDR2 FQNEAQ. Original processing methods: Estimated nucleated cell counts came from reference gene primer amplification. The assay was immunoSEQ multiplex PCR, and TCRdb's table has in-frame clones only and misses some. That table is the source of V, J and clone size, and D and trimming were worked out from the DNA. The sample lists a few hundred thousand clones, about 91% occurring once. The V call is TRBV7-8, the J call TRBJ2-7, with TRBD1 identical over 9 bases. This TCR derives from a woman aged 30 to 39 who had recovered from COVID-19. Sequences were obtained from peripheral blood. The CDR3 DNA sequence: TGTGCCAGCAGCTTAAAACGGACAGGGGCTAACGAGCAGTACTTC. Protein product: CASSLKRTGANEQYF. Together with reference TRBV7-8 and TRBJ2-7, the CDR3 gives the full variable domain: GAGVSQSPRYKVAKRGQDVALRCDPISGHVSLFWYQQALGQGPEFLTYFQNEAQLDKSGLPSDRFFAERPEGSVSTLKIQRTQQEDSAVYLCASSLKRTGANEQYFGPGTRLTVT.